This record concerns one T cell receptor (beta chain) sequence. These data come from a study of technical replicates of blood from several donors. The protocol was immunoSEQ multiplex PCR, while the TCRdb copy is restricted to in-frame clones and leaves out a portion. Of 55,000 to 75,000 clones listed, about 94% are singletons. Losses at the gene ends were 7 bases for V and 4 bases for J; bases not matched to a gene: 6. The CDR3 loop spans 13 amino acids. The germline V gene encodes CDR1 SGHNT and CDR2 YENEEA. The receptor was derived from a human donor in good health. Sequenced material: T cells isolated from PBMCs. V is TRBV11-3 and J is TRBJ2-5; 7 bases are a match to TRBD1. This chain's CDR3 is CASMRTGRETQYF. CDR3 in DNA: TGTGCCAGCATGAGGACAGGACGAGAGACCCAGTACTTC.